This TCR beta chain derives from a study of blood T cell repertoires in COVID-19. Study overall: The United States, Italy and Spain provided the acute and convalescent COVID-19 samples. Sample material is recorded as cDNA or gDNA derived from T cells, B-cell-depleted T cells, or PBMCs.

The authors' processing: Nucleated cell number was recorded as an estimate derived from reference gene primer amplification. The assay was immunoSEQ multiplex PCR, and TCRdb's table has in-frame clones only and misses some. That table is the source of V, J and clone size, and D and trimming were worked out from the DNA. The sample consists of around 400,000 clones, more than 70% of them appearing once. The sample consisted of peripheral blood. The sequence was obtained from a man between 35 and 55 years old with acute or convalescent COVID-19.

CDR3 in DNA: TGTGCCTCTGTGGGGGACACTAATCAGCCCCAGCATTTT. It codes for CASVGDTNQPQHF. The genes are TRBV10-3 and TRBJ1-5; tentatively, D is TRBD1 (6 bases). CDR1 ENHRY and CDR2 SYGVKD come from the germline V gene. Trimming cost V 11 bases and J 4 bases, with 15 bases left between them. CDR3 length: 13 residues.